The 17 T cell receptor beta chains below come from one sample, sequenced in a study of OX40 agonist ivuxolimab in advanced cancers. TCRdb's copy holds only in-frame clones and misses some; the assay was immunoSEQ multiplex PCR. The table lists around 64,000 clones, 90% to 95% of them singletons, with just over 14% in the top ten. The material was CD4+ or CD8+ T cells sorted from blood, obtained in a trial of the OX40 agonist ivuxolimab. The receptors were gathered from an adult with an advanced solid tumor such as melanoma, head and neck, liver or kidney cancer.

This clone came up once. CDR3 region: CASSETSGSFYNEQFF. CDR3 in DNA: TGCGCCAGCAGTGAGACTAGCGGGAGTTTCTACAATGAGCAGTTCTTC. The rearrangement joins TRBV10-2 to TRBJ2-1; 11 bases line up with TRBD2. V was clipped by 2 bases and J by 3 bases; unmatched bases: 3. Germline V gene data show CDR1 as WSHSY and CDR2 as SAAADI. The CDR3 covers 16 residues.

The chain recombines TRBV27 with TRBJ2-1, with 12 bases aligning to TRBD2. Germline lookup yields CDR1 MNHEY and CDR2 SMNVEV (reference sequence). The CDR3 sequence is 17 residues long. V dropped 9 bases and J dropped 2; count of bases not matched to a gene: 11. The chain's CDR3 is CASLLAGGPNTYNEQFF. Written as DNA, the CDR3 is TGTGCCAGTTTACTAGCGGGAGGCCCGAATACCTACAATGAGCAGTTCTTC.

The rearrangement joins TRBV28 to TRBJ2-4, with D possibly TRBD2 on 6 matching bases. V was pared by 3 bases and J by 1 base, with 7 bases between. Germline CDR1 is MDHEN and CDR2 is SYDVKM. CDR3 size: 14 residues. This CDR3 is CASSFGGAKNIQYF. CDR3 in DNA: TGTGCCAGCAGTTTTGGGGGGGCCAAAAACATTCAGTACTTC.

The rearrangement joins TRBV11-2 to TRBJ2-7; D is unresolved. The length of the CDR3 is 13 residues. The V end lost 1 base, the J end lost 2 bases, and 6 bases lay between the germline ends. Per germline, CDR1 SGHAT and CDR2 FQNNGV. CDR3 in DNA: TGTGCCAGCAGCTTAGGACCGGCCTACGAGCAGTACTTC. This encodes CASSLGPAYEQYF.

The V and J genes are TRBV6-4 and TRBJ2-2; 11 bases are shared with TRBD1. Germline V gene data show CDR1 as MRHNA and CDR2 as SNTAGT. The ends lost 2 bases at V and 6 bases at J; junction bases unmatched: 2. The CDR3 contains 15 residues. DNA for the CDR3: TGTGCCAGCAGTGACCAGGGACAGGGGGCCGGGGAGCTGTTTTTT. Translation: CASSDQGQGAGELFF.

This chain links TRBV28 with TRBJ2-7; TRBD1 is a possible D gene (5 bases). Per germline, CDR1 MDHEN and CDR2 SYDVKM. V lost 3 bases and J lost 3, with 12 bases in between. The CDR3 extends over 14 amino acids. As DNA, the CDR3 is TGTGCCAGCAGTTTGGTCAGACAGCTCTACGAGCAGTACTTC. Protein product: CASSLVRQLYEQYF.

This clone appeared a single time. This chain links TRBV4-2 with TRBJ2-7; 7 bases agree with TRBD1. Per the germline V gene, CDR1 is LGHNA and CDR2 is YNFKEQ. The junction had 6 bases not matched to a gene; V was cut back by 5 bases and J by 2 bases. The CDR3 totals 14 residues. CDR3 sequence: CASSYRDSPYEQYF. CDR3 coding DNA: TGTGCCAGCAGCTACCGGGACAGCCCCTACGAGCAGTACTTC.

V and J are TRBV7-9 and TRBJ2-7; weak D call: TRBD2 (6 bases). The germline V and J ends were trimmed by 1 base and 4 bases, with 8 bases remaining between them. The CDR3 contains 13 residues. Germline assignment: CDR1 SEHNR and CDR2 FQNEAQ (reference sequence). The CDR3 region has the DNA TGTGCCAGCAGCTTAGGGGGGGATTACGAGCAGTACTTC. The encoded protein is CASSLGGDYEQYF.

The rearrangement joins TRBV11-3 to TRBJ2-3; D unclear. The CDR3 is 14 amino acids. CDR1 and CDR2 from the germline V gene are SGHNT and YENEEA. V lost 5 bases and J lost 3, with 12 bases in between. In DNA form, the CDR3 reads TGTGCCAGCAGCGAACGGGTCGGGACAGATACGCAGTATTTT. This encodes CASSERVGTDTQYF.

This clone has just one count. DNA of the CDR3: TGTGCCAGCAGTGAGTGGACAGCAGCCAGCTACGAGCAGTACTTC. Amino acid sequence: CASSEWTAASYEQYF. This sequence joins TRBV25-1 and TRBJ2-7; possible D gene TRBD1, 6 bases. Germline V gene data show CDR1 as MGHDK and CDR2 as SYGVNS. This CDR3 region has 15 residues. V lost 3 bases to trimming and J lost 3 bases, with 15 bases between them.

The chain uses TRBV4-3 and TRBJ2-3; TRBD2 agrees at 14 bases. This CDR3 has 16 residues. After removal of 1 base from V and 4 bases from J, the junction contained 1 base not matched to a gene. From germline, CDR1 is LGHNA and CDR2 YSLEER. DNA for the CDR3: TGCGCCAGCAGCCAAGGACTAGCGGGAGGGGCAGATACGCAGTATTTT. Translation: CASSQGLAGGADTQYF.

The CDR3 reads CASSQYVGYEQYF. The CDR3 DNA follows: TGCGCCAGCAGCCAATACGTCGGTTACGAGCAGTACTTC. The rearrangement uses TRBV4-3 and TRBJ2-7, with D uncertain. The CDR3 consists of 13 residues. Per the germline V gene, CDR1 is LGHNA and CDR2 is YSLEER. V shed 2 bases and J shed 4 bases, with 9 bases lying between them.

This chain links TRBV4-3 with TRBJ2-1; TRBD2 agrees at 9 bases. The CDR3 contains 14 residues. J lost 9 bases, V lost 4 bases, and 7 bases had no gene match. CDR1 LGHNA and CDR2 YSLEER come from the germline V gene. CDR3 region: CASSLTSGFPEQFF. CDR3 coding DNA: TGCGCCAGCAGCCTGACTAGCGGTTTTCCTGAGCAGTTCTTC.

J is TRBJ1-1 and V is TRBV6-5, with D unclear. This CDR3 region has 14 residues. V lost 10 bases to trimming and J lost 5 bases, with 20 bases between them. Germline V gene data show CDR1 as MNHEY and CDR2 as SVGAGI. The CDR3 nucleotides are TGTGCCACCACGCTCCAGACATCTGGTACTGAAGCTTTCTTT. It yields the protein CATTLQTSGTEAFF.

The chain combines TRBV5-1 with TRBJ2-7, with 8 bases fitting TRBD2. The CDR3 is 16 amino acids. After removal of 2 bases from V and 1 base from J, the junction contained 8 bases not matched to a gene. Germline-derived CDR1 and CDR2 are SGHRS and YFSETQ. The DNA for the CDR3 is TGCGCCAGCAGCTTTTTGCGGGAGGACAGATCCTACGAGCAGTACTTC. Encoded protein: CASSFLREDRSYEQYF. The entire variable domain, with the rest obtained from reference TRBV5-1 and TRBJ2-7, is as follows: KAGVTQTPRYLIKTRGQQVTLSCSPISGHRSVSWYQQTPGQGLQFLFEYFSETQRNKGNFPGRFSGRQFSNSRSEMNVSTLELGDSALYLCASSFLREDRSYEQYFGPGTRLTVT.

This chain connects TRBV6-5 to TRBJ2-1; 9 bases agree with TRBD2. Germline CDR1 MNHEY, CDR2 SVGAGI. The CDR3 has 16 residues. With 4 bases clipped from V and 0 bases from J, the junction kept 4 bases outside the gene matches. CDR3: CASSLFSGSSYNEQFF. CDR3 DNA: TGTGCCAGCAGTTTATTTAGCGGGAGCTCCTACAATGAGCAGTTCTTC.

V gene TRBV19 combines with J gene TRBJ2-1; D ambiguous. V gave up 2 bases and J gave up 10 bases, with 15 bases separating them. The CDR3 is 14 residues long. Germline CDR1 reads LNHDA; CDR2 reads SQIVND (reference sequence). The DNA of the CDR3 is TGTGCCAGTAGTATATATTGGGGTAAGGAAGAGCAGTTCTTC. Translated, it gives CASSIYWGKEEQFF.